The text below deals with one TCR beta chain. Assay: immunoSEQ multiplex PCR; the TCRdb copy retains only in-frame clones and omits some. Of around 400,000 clones listed, 70% to 90% were seen once; the top ten hold about 1.5%. This record comes from a study of blood T cell repertoires in COVID-19. Across the whole study: Sample material is recorded as cDNA or gDNA derived from T cells, B-cell-depleted T cells, or PBMCs.

Germline CDR1 and CDR2: SNHLY and FYNNEI. J lost 12 bases, V lost 3 bases, and 14 bases had no gene match. This CDR3 spans 15 amino acids. Sequencing was carried out using PBMCs or T cells enriched from blood (not recorded which). The chain links TRBV2 to TRBJ2-1; the match to TRBD2 covers 7 bases. The TCR comes from a woman between 18 and 29 years old who had been exposed to COVID-19. CDR3 sequence (DNA): TGTGCCAGCAGTGAGTTGCGACTAGCAATTCACGGGCAGTTCTTC. Protein: CASSELRLAIHGQFF.